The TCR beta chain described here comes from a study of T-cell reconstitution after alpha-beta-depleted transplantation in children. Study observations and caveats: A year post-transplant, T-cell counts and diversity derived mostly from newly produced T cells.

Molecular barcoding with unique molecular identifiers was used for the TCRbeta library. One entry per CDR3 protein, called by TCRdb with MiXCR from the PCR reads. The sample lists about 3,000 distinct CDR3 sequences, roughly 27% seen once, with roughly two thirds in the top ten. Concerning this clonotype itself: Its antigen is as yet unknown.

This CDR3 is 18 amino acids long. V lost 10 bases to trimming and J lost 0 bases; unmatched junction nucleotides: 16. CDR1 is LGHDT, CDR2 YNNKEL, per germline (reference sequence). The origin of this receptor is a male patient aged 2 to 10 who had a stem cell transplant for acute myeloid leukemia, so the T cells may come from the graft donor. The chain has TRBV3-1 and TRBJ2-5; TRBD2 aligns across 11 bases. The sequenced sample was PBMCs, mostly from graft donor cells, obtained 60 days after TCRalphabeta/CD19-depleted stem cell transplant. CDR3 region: CATSQDPRLAGYQETQYF. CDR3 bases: TGTGCCACCTCCCAAGACCCCCGACTAGCGGGGTACCAAGAGACCCAGTACTTC.